Listed here are 25 T cell receptor beta chains from one sample, sequenced in a study of tissue T cells after allogeneic stem cell transplantation. Clones were sequenced by immunoSEQ multiplex PCR, and TCRdb holds only the in-frame ones, with some missing. The table includes hundreds of clones, 60% to 75% detected once. This sample comprised stomach tissue, obtained at autopsy. These receptors all stem from a female patient between 40 and 75 years old with steroid-refractory graft-versus-host disease after an allogeneic stem cell transplant. Some T cells here may be from the graft donor.

V usage is TRBV6-6 and J usage is TRBJ2-2; D is possibly TRBD2 (6 bases). The CDR3 is 16 residues long. Germline loops: CDR1 MNHNY, CDR2 SVGAGI (reference sequence). Deletions cut 6 bases from V and 7 bases from J, with 21 bases between. This chain's CDR3 is CASSLRREVGGGELFF. The CDR3 bases are TGTGCCAGCAGCCTTCGGAGGGAGGTGGGGGGCGGGGAGCTGTTTTTT.

This chain links TRBV9 with TRBJ2-7, with 13 bases that match TRBD2. This CDR3 contains 15 residues. V lost 4 bases to trimming and J lost 4 bases; unmatched junction nucleotides: 5. The germline gives CDR1 SGDLS, CDR2 YYNGEE. Here the CDR3 DNA reads TGTGCCAGCAGCCTAGGGACTAGCGGGAAGTACGAGCAGTACTTC. This sequence encodes CASSLGTSGKYEQYF.

This clone has more than one count but fewer than ten. The rearrangement uses TRBV6-1 and TRBJ2-1; D is perhaps TRBD1 or TRBD2 (5 bases each). Trimming shortened V by 3 bases and J by 4 bases, and 16 bases separated the two germline ends. Looked up from germline, CDR1 is MNHNS and CDR2 is SASEGT. This CDR3 region has 16 residues. CDR3 sequence reads: CASSDRETPPYNEQFF. The CDR3 DNA reads TGTGCCAGCAGTGACAGGGAGACTCCGCCTTACAATGAGCAGTTCTTC.

V and J are TRBV7-9 and TRBJ1-4; the match to TRBD1 covers 7 bases. Germline values: CDR1 SEHNR, CDR2 FQNEAQ (reference sequence). This CDR3 is 18 amino acids long. The trim removed 5 bases at V and 5 bases at J, leaving 17 bases unmatched. The CDR3 DNA is TGTGCCAGCAGCCCACGGGGACAGAGAAAGGATTTGAATGAAAAACTGTTTTTT. As protein: CASSPRGQRKDLNEKLFF.

The V call is TRBV19, the J call TRBJ2-5; TRBD2 might be the D (6 bases). Germline V CDR1 and CDR2: LNHDA, SQIVND (reference sequence). V lost 3 bases to trimming and J lost 9 bases, with 17 bases between them. The CDR3 is made up of 14 amino acids. The DNA for the CDR3 is TGTGCCAGTAGTATGGGAGGTGGGGACGCGGCCCAGTACTTC. It specifies CASSMGGGDAAQYF.

The gene calls are TRBV7-9 and TRBJ2-1; 10 positions agree with TRBD2. The junction had 14 bases not matched to a gene; V was cut back by 5 bases and J by 7 bases. This CDR3 contains 17 residues. Germline V gene data show CDR1 as SEHNR and CDR2 as FQNEAQ (reference sequence). CDR3: CASSPTEAGGPFNEQFF. In DNA form, the CDR3 reads TGTGCCAGCAGCCCCACCGAAGCGGGAGGGCCGTTTAATGAGCAGTTCTTC.

The J gene is TRBJ2-1, the V gene TRBV6-2 or TRBV6-3; D might be TRBD1 or TRBD2, each matching 5 bases. Germline values: CDR1 MNHEY, CDR2 SVGEGT. V dropped 5 bases and J dropped 8 bases, with 22 bases sitting between them. This CDR3 is 16 amino acids long. DNA of the CDR3: TGTGCCAGCAGTCGTTACTTGGGGGTCCGGCCACATGAGCAGTTCTTC. It is translated as CASSRYLGVRPHEQFF.

In its sample, this clone was seen once. V usage is TRBV6-5 and J usage is TRBJ1-1; D uncertain. This CDR3 comprises 13 residues. Trimming took off 2 bases at V and 1 base at J, with 5 bases between the two ends. Germline V gives CDR1 MNHEY, CDR2 SVGAGI. This chain's CDR3 is CASSYRPNTEAFF. The CDR3 DNA is TGTGCCAGCAGTTACAGGCCGAACACTGAAGCTTTCTTT.

The CDR3 spells CASSKGDTQYF. CDR3 nucleotides: TGTGCCAGCAGCAAAGGGGATACGCAGTATTTT. This chain connects TRBV11-3 to TRBJ2-3; D remains ambiguous. This CDR3 comprises 11 residues. Germline CDR1 and CDR2: SGHNT and YENEEA. With 5 bases removed from V and 6 bases from J, the gap between germline ends came to 6 bases. Together with reference TRBV11-3 and TRBJ2-3, the CDR3 gives the full variable domain: EAGVVQSPRYKIIEKKQPVAFWCNPISGHNTLYWYLQNLGQGPELLIRYENEEAVDDSQLPKDRFSAERLKGVDSTLKIQPAELGDSAVYLCASSKGDTQYFGPGTRLTVL.

CDR3 nucleotides: TGTGCCAGCAGCCTTAGCAATCAGCCCCAGCATTTT. It yields the protein CASSLSNQPQHF. J is TRBJ1-5 and V is TRBV7-9; D gene unclear. This CDR3 has 12 amino acids. The V end lost 5 bases, the J end lost 0 bases, and 2 bases lay between the germline ends. The germline V gene encodes CDR1 SEHNR and CDR2 FQNEAQ (reference sequence).

V usage is TRBV6-2 or TRBV6-3 and J usage is TRBJ2-1; 8 nucleotides line up with TRBD2. This CDR3 region has 15 residues. V was pared by 0 bases and J by 4 bases, with 2 bases of the junction left unmatched. Per the germline V gene, CDR1 is MNHEY and CDR2 is SVGEGT. CDR3 loop: CASSYSSGSYNEQFF. In DNA form, the CDR3 reads TGTGCCAGCAGTTACTCGAGCGGGAGTTACAATGAGCAGTTCTTC.

J is TRBJ2-7 and V is TRBV27, with unresolved D. This CDR3 contains 13 residues. CDR1 MNHEY and CDR2 SMNVEV come from the germline V gene (reference sequence). V was pared by 0 bases and J by 3 bases, with 6 bases between. CDR3 residues: CASSLSLYYEQYF. CDR3 coding DNA: TGTGCCAGCAGTTTATCCCTCTACTACGAGCAGTACTTC.

This clone has more than one count but fewer than ten. The V call is TRBV7-9, the J call TRBJ1-4; TRBD1 agrees at 7 bases. The CDR3 is 13 residues long. V lost 3 bases to trimming and J lost 8 bases; unmatched junction nucleotides: 3. Germline V gives CDR1 SEHNR, CDR2 FQNEAQ (reference sequence). CDR3 sequence: CASSFGTDEKLFF. The CDR3, as DNA: TGTGCCAGCAGCTTCGGGACAGACGAAAAACTGTTTTTT. The full variable domain, rest sourced from reference TRBV7-9 and TRBJ1-4, is DTGVSQNPRHKITKRGQNVTFRCDPISEHNRLYWYRQTLGQGPEFLTYFQNEAQLEKSRLLSDRFSAERPKGSFSTLEIQRTEQGDSAMYLCASSFGTDEKLFFGSGTQLSVL.

The CDR3 region has the DNA TGTGCCATCACCGCAGGACTAGCCCACTACAATGAGCAGTTCTTC. Protein product: CAITAGLAHYNEQFF. V usage is TRBV10-3 and J usage is TRBJ2-1, with TRBD2 matching 8 bases. This CDR3 is built from 15 residues. Per the germline V gene, CDR1 is ENHRY and CDR2 is SYGVKD. J was trimmed by 3 bases and V by 7 bases; bases with no gene match: 8.

This chain joins TRBV4-1 and TRBJ2-6; D is undetermined. Germline-derived CDR1 and CDR2 are MGHRA and YSYEKL. This CDR3 comprises 15 residues. V lost 4 bases to trimming and J lost 0 bases, with 7 bases between them. CDR3 coding DNA: TGCGCCAGCAGCCGTATTATCTCTGGGGCCAACGTCCTGACTTTC. This gives the protein CASSRIISGANVLTF.

This sequence joins TRBV25-1 and TRBJ1-5, with D possibly being TRBD1 (5 bases). V was shortened by 5 bases and J by 6 bases, with 14 bases between the two germline ends. The CDR3 is made up of 14 amino acids. Looked up from germline, CDR1 is MGHDK and CDR2 is SYGVNS. As DNA, the CDR3 is TGTGCCAGCAGTCGGGAGGGGTCGGGTCAGCCCCAGCATTTT. Its translation is CASSREGSGQPQHF. Looking up the rest from reference TRBV25-1 and TRBJ1-5 gives the full variable domain: EADIYQTPRYLVIGTGKKITLECSQTMGHDKMYWYQQDPGMELHLIHYSYGVNSTEKGDLSSESTVSRIRTEHFPLTLESARPSHTSQYLCASSREGSGQPQHFGDGTRLSIL.

The chain employs TRBV27 and TRBJ2-7; 8 nucleotides agree with TRBD2. Germline CDR1 and CDR2: MNHEY and SMNVEV (reference sequence). With V trimmed by 6 bases and J by 1 base, 8 bases remained unmatched. The CDR3 is 15 amino acids. The CDR3 coding sequence is TGTGCCAGCAGACCCGGAGTAGCGGGGTCCTACGAGCAGTACTTC. Amino acid sequence: CASRPGVAGSYEQYF.

V and J are TRBV27 and TRBJ1-4, with TRBD1 matching over 8 bases. The V gene end was trimmed by 4 bases and the J gene end by 7 bases; junction bases not matched to a gene: 8. CDR1 and CDR2 (germline): MNHEY, SMNVEV (reference sequence). This CDR3 contains 15 residues. The CDR3 region has the DNA TGTGCCAGCAGTTCCATCGGACAGGGCTTTGAAAAACTGTTTTTT. Translated: CASSSIGQGFEKLFF.

The chain's CDR3 is CASSAIRFSLLSSYNSPLHF. DNA of the CDR3: TGTGCCAGCAGTGCAATCAGGTTCTCCCTCCTAAGCTCCTATAATTCACCCCTCCACTTT. The chain uses TRBV27 and TRBJ1-6; D is unclear. Germline lookup yields CDR1 MNHEY and CDR2 SMNVEV (reference sequence). CDR3 length: 20 residues. V shed 5 bases and J shed 0 bases, with 23 bases lying between them.

A note on this clone: The junction departs from germline at one end; a sequencing error may be responsible. This rearrangement joins TRBV7-7 to TRBJ1-6; D remains ambiguous. The CDR3 covers 16 residues. Per the germline V gene, CDR1 is SSHAT and CDR2 is FNYEAQ (reference sequence). CDR3 DNA sequence: TGTGCTAGCAGCTTAATTCGGATGTTCGATAATTCACCCCTCCACTTT. It codes for CASSLIRMFDNSPLHF.

The V call is TRBV30, the J call TRBJ1-4, with D possibly being TRBD1 (5 bases). The V gene's germline CDR1 is GTSNPN and CDR2 SVGIG (reference sequence). This CDR3 spans 11 amino acids. The V gene lost 2 bases and the J gene lost 11 bases, with 9 bases spanning the gap. The CDR3 DNA follows: TGTGCCTGGAGTACTGGGGGGAAACTGTTTTTT. Its protein product is CAWSTGGKLFF.

The chain carries TRBV4-1 and TRBJ2-4, with D perhaps TRBD1 (6 bases). The V gene's germline CDR1 is MGHRA and CDR2 YSYEKL. The CDR3 has 17 residues. V lost 0 bases to trimming and J lost 0 bases, with 12 bases between them. The CDR3 sequence: CASSQDLGALAKNIQYF. As DNA, the CDR3 is TGCGCCAGCAGCCAAGATTTGGGGGCCCTAGCCAAAAACATTCAGTACTTC.

This clone occurred a few times. This chain links TRBV7-8 with TRBJ1-4; 8 positions agree with TRBD1. The CDR3 length is 16 residues. Germline V CDR1 and CDR2: SGHVS, FQNEAQ. J was trimmed by 4 bases and V by 5 bases; bases with no gene match: 9. The CDR3 is CASSPTPGQGNEKLFF. The CDR3 region has the DNA TGTGCCAGCAGCCCTACGCCCGGACAGGGTAATGAAAAACTGTTTTTT.

Only a few counts were recorded for this clone. In nucleotides, the CDR3 is TGCAGTGCTAGTCCCTGGACTAGCGGTTTGGGGTCCTACGAGCAGTACTTC. It translates to CSASPWTSGLGSYEQYF. This rearrangement joins TRBV20-1 to TRBJ2-7, with TRBD2 matching over 10 bases. This CDR3 has 17 amino acids. Per germline, CDR1 DFQATT and CDR2 SNEGSKA (reference sequence). Unmatched junction bases numbered 12, after V lost 3 bases and J lost 1 base.

This chain links TRBV2 with TRBJ2-7, with TRBD1 matching 7 bases. The CDR3 loop spans 15 amino acids. With 3 bases clipped from V and 1 base from J, the junction kept 6 bases outside the gene matches. Germline CDR1 SNHLY, CDR2 FYNNEI. The DNA of the CDR3 is TGTGCCAGCAGTGATGACAGGGCGTGGTCCTACGAGCAGTACTTC. Translation gives CASSDDRAWSYEQYF. Full variable domain (remainder filled in from reference TRBV2 and TRBJ2-7): EPEVTQTPSHQVTQMGQEVILRCVPISNHLYFYWYRQILGQKVEFLVSFYNNEISEKSEIFDDQFSVERPDGSNFTLKIRSTKLEDSAMYFCASSDDRAWSYEQYFGPGTRLTVT.